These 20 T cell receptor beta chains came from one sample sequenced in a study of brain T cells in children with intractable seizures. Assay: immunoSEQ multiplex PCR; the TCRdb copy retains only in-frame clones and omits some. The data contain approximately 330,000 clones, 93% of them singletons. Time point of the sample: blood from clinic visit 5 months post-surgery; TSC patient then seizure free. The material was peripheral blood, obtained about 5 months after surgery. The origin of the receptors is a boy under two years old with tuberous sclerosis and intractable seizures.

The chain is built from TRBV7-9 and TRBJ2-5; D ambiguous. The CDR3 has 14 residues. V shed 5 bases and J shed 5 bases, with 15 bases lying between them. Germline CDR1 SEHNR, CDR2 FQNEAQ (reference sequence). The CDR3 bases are TGTGCCAGCAGCACCCCGAAGGAGAGGGAGACCCAGTACTTC. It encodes CASSTPKERETQYF.

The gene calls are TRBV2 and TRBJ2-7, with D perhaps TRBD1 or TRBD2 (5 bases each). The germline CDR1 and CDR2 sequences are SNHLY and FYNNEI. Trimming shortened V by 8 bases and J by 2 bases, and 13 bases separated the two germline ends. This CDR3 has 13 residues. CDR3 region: CASGGRGAYEQYF. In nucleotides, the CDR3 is TGTGCCAGCGGGGGAAGGGGTGCCTACGAGCAGTACTTC. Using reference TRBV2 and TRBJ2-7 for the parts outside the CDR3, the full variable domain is EPEVTQTPSHQVTQMGQEVILRCVPISNHLYFYWYRQILGQKVEFLVSFYNNEISEKSEIFDDQFSVERPDGSNFTLKIRSTKLEDSAMYFCASGGRGAYEQYFGPGTRLTVT.

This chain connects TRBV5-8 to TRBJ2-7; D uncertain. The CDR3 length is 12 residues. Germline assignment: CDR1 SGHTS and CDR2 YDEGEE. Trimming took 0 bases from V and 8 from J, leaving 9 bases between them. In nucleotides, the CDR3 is TGTGCCAGCAGCTTGGCCCCAGGACAGCAGTACTTC. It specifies CASSLAPGQQYF.

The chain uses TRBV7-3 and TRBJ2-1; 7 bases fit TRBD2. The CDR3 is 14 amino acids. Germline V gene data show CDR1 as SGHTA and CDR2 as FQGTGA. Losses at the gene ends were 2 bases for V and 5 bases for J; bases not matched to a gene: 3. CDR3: CASSLAGANNEQFF. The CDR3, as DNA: TGTGCCAGCAGCTTAGCGGGAGCCAACAATGAGCAGTTCTTC. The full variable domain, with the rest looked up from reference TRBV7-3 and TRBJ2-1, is GAGVSQTPSNKVTEKGKYVELRCDPISGHTALYWYRQSLGQGPEFLIYFQGTGAADDSGLPNDRFFAVRPEGSVSTLKIQRTERGDSAVYLCASSLAGANNEQFFGPGTRLTVL.

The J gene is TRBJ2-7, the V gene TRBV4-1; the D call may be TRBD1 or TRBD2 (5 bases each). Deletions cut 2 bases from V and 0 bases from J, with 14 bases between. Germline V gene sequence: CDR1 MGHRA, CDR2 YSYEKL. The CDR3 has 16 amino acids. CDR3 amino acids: CASSQLPGTGSYEQYF. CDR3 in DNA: TGCGCCAGCAGCCAACTGCCCGGGACCGGCTCCTACGAGCAGTACTTC.

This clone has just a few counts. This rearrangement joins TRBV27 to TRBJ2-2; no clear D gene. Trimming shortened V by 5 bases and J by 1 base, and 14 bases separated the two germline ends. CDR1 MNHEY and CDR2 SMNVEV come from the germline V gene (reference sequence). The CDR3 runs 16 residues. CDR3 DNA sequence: TGTGCCAGCAGTCACCCCTCAAGACTGAACACCGGGGAGCTGTTTTTT. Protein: CASSHPSRLNTGELFF.

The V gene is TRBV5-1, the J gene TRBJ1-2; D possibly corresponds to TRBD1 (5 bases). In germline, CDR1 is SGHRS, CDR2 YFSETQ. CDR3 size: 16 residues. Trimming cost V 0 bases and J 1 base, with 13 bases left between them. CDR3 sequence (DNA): TGCGCCAGCAGCTTGGTGGACGGGACTCTTAACTATGGCTACACCTTC. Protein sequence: CASSLVDGTLNYGYTF.

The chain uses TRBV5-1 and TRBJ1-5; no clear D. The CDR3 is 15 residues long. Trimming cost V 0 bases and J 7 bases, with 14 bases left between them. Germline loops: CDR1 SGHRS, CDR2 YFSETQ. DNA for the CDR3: TGCGCCAGCAGCTTGGCCGCAGGTGGCGGGCAGCCCCAGCATTTT. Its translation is CASSLAAGGGQPQHF.

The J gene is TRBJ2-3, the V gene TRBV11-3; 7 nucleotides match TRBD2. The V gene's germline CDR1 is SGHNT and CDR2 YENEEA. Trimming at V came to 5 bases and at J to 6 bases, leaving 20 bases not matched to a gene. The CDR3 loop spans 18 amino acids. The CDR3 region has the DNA TGTGCCAGCAGCCCCGGCACCATTAGCGGGTCTCCGAGGGATACGCAGTATTTT. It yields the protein CASSPGTISGSPRDTQYF. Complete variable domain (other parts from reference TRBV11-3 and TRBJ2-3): EAGVVQSPRYKIIEKKQPVAFWCNPISGHNTLYWYLQNLGQGPELLIRYENEEAVDDSQLPKDRFSAERLKGVDSTLKIQPAELGDSAVYLCASSPGTISGSPRDTQYFGPGTRLTVL.

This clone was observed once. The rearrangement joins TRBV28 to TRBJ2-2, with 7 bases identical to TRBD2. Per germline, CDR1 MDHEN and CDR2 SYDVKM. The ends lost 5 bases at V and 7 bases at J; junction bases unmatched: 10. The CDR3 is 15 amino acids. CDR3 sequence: CASSILGLEGGELFF. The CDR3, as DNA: TGTGCCAGCAGTATCCTCGGACTAGAGGGCGGGGAGCTGTTTTTT.

The CDR3 region is CAWSDVTLRPGNTIYF. The CDR3 DNA sequence: TGTGCCTGGAGTGACGTGACCCTCCGGCCTGGAAACACCATATATTTT. The chain has TRBV30 and TRBJ1-3; D uncertain. The germline CDR1 and CDR2 sequences are GTSNPN and SVGIG (reference sequence). The ends were cut back, 1 base at V and 2 bases at J, with 15 bases in the middle. The CDR3 is made up of 16 amino acids.

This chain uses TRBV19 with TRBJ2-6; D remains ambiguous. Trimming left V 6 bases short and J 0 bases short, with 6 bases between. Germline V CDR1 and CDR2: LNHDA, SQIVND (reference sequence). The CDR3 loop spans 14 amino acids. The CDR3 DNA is TGTGCCAGTAGAGTAGGCTCTGGGGCCAACGTCCTGACTTTC. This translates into CASRVGSGANVLTF.

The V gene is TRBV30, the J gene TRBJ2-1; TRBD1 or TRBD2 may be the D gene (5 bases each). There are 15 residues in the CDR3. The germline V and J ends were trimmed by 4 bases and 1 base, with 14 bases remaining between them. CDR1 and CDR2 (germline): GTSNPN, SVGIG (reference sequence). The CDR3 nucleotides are TGTGCCTGGACCCGAGGGGCAGAATCCTACAATGAGCAGTTCTTC. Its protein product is CAWTRGAESYNEQFF.

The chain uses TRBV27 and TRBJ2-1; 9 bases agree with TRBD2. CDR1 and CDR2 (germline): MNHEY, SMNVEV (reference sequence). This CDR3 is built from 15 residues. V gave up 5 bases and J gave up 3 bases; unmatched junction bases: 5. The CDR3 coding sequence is TGTGCCAGCAGTACACGCGGGAGGGTCTACAATGAGCAGTTCTTC. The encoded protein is CASSTRGRVYNEQFF.

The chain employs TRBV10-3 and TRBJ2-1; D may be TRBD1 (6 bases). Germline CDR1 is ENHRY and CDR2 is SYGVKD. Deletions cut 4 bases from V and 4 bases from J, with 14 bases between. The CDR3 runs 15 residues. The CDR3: CAISAQRDKYNEQFF. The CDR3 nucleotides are TGTGCCATCAGTGCTCAACGGGACAAGTACAATGAGCAGTTCTTC.

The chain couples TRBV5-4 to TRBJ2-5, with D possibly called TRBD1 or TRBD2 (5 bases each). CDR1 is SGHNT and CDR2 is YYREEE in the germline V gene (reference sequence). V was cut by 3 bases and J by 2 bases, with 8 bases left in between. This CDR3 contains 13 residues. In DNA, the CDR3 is TGTGCCAGCAGCTGGGACCGTCAAGAGACCCAGTACTTC. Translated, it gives CASSWDRQETQYF.

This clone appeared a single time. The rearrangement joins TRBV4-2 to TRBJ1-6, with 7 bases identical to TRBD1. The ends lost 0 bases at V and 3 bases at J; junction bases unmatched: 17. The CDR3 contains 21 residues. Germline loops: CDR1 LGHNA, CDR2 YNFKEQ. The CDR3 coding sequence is TGTGCCAGCAGCCAAGATAGGGGGCGCTTGGCGGCGGGCGACTATAATTCACCCCTCCACTTT. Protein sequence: CASSQDRGRLAAGDYNSPLHF.

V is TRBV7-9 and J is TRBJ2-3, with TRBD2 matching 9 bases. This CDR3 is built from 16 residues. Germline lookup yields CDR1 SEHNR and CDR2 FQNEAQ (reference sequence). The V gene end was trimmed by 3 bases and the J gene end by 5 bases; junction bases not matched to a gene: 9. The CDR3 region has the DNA TGTGCCAGCAGCTTCGGTAGCGGGGGTTCGGGAGATACGCAGTATTTT. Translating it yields CASSFGSGGSGDTQYF.

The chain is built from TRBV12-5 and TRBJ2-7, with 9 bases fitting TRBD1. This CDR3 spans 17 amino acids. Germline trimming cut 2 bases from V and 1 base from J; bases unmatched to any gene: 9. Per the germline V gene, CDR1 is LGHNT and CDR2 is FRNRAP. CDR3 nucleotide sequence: TGTGCTAGTGGTTTGAGCAGAACAGGGGGCGATTCCTACGAGCAGTACTTC. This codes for CASGLSRTGGDSYEQYF. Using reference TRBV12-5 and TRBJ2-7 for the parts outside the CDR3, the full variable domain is DARVTQTPRHKVTEMGQEVTMRCQPILGHNTVFWYRQTMMQGLELLAYFRNRAPLDDSGMPKDRFSAEMPDATLATLKIQPSEPRDSAVYFCASGLSRTGGDSYEQYFGPGTRLTVT.

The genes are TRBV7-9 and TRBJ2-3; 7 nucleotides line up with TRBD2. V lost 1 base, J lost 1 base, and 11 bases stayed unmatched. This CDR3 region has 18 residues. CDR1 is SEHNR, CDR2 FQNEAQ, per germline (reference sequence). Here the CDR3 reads CASSLGPGREPGTDTQYF. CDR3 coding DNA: TGTGCCAGCAGCTTAGGACCAGGGAGGGAGCCAGGCACAGATACGCAGTATTTT. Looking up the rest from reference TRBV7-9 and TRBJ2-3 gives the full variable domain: DTGVSQNPRHKITKRGQNVTFRCDPISEHNRLYWYRQTLGQGPEFLTYFQNEAQLEKSRLLSDRFSAERPKGSFSTLEIQRTEQGDSAMYLCASSLGPGREPGTDTQYFGPGTRLTVL.